Shown below are 18 T cell receptor beta chains from a single sample sequenced in a study of blood T cells in healthy people across ages (dated by TCRdb to 2013 to 2016). Library preparation employed 5' RACE. Sequencing used an Illumina HiSeq 2500. A second PCR of 7 to 11 cycles was run with a J-beta primer mix and a sample-barcoded 5' primer. TCRdb took the public reads, trimmed them with fastp at Q25, ran MiXCR for clone calling and kept in-frame beta chains. Rows with one shared CDR3 protein collapse into an entry with the most common genes and DNA. This sample holds over 700,000 distinct CDR3 sequences; 20% to 25% were observed only once. In total, the top ten clones hold more than 8% of the sample. These records were also assigned to another study, of T cells of mothers and their children.

Sequencing was carried out using blood. Source of these receptors: a boy aged 5-17 years in good health.

With respect to this clonotype: No conserved phenylalanine or tryptophan is present at the end of the CDR3, so a read error is the likely explanation. The chain has TRBV29-1 and TRBJ1-5; D not resolved. CDR1 SQVTM and CDR2 ANQGSEA come from the germline V gene. The CDR3 runs to 13 residues. Trimming took off 7 bases at V and 6 bases at J, with 16 bases between the two ends. Here the CDR3 reads CSAAQGEGQPQHV. As DNA, the CDR3 is TGCAGCGCCGCCCAAGGAGAGGGTCAGCCCCAGCATGTT.

The genes are TRBV25-1 and TRBJ1-1, with TRBD1 matching over 12 bases. This CDR3 contains 15 residues. The V gene end was trimmed by 6 bases and the J gene end by 4 bases; junction bases not matched to a gene: 6. Per the germline V gene, CDR1 is MGHDK and CDR2 is SYGVNS. The CDR3 nucleotides are TGTGCCAGCAGGGGGGACAGGGGGCCGAGCACTGAAGCTTTCTTT. Its translation: CASRGDRGPSTEAFF. The whole variable domain, remainder taken from reference TRBV25-1 and TRBJ1-1, is EADIYQTPRYLVIGTGKKITLECSQTMGHDKMYWYQQDPGMELHLIHYSYGVNSTEKGDLSSESTVSRIRTEHFPLTLESARPSHTSQYLCASRGDRGPSTEAFFGQGTRLTVV.

This clonotype was found many times. V is TRBV15 and J is TRBJ2-1; 14 bases are shared with TRBD2. The V and J ends lost 8 bases and 6 bases, in that order; junction bases with no gene match: 15. Germline values: CDR1 LNHNV, CDR2 YYDKDF (reference sequence). This CDR3 has 18 residues. CDR3 sequence (DNA): TGTGCCACCCCTCCGCGGGGACTAGCGGGAGAACAGAGCAATGAGCAGTTCTTC. Protein sequence: CATPPRGLAGEQSNEQFF.

This chain joins TRBV6-5 and TRBJ2-2; possible D gene TRBD2, 6 bases. Per the germline V gene, CDR1 is MNHEY and CDR2 is SVGAGI. With 7 bases removed from V and 5 bases from J, the gap between germline ends came to 17 bases. The length of the CDR3 is 15 residues. CDR3 nucleotides: TGTGCCAGCATCCCATGGCCAGGAGGGACCGGGGAGCTGTTTTTT. Protein: CASIPWPGGTGELFF.

Here the CDR3 DNA reads TGTGCCAGCAGGGACAGGAACCCCACTGGAAACACCATATATTTT. Its protein is CASRDRNPTGNTIYF. The genes are TRBV12-3 or TRBV12-4 and TRBJ1-3, with 7 bases identical to TRBD1. The junction had 7 bases not matched to a gene; V was cut back by 6 bases and J by 2 bases. The CDR3 has 15 residues.

This clonotype occurred once. The rearrangement joins TRBV27 to TRBJ1-2, with D unclear. The germline V gene has CDR1 MNHEY and CDR2 SMNVEV (reference sequence). This CDR3 has 17 amino acids. The V end was cut by 2 bases, the J end by 3 bases, with 19 bases between. CDR3: CASSLRADLGRDYGYTF. CDR3 nucleotides: TGTGCCAGCAGTTTAAGGGCCGACCTTGGAAGGGACTATGGCTACACCTTC.

J is TRBJ2-5 and V is TRBV7-8, with 7 positions matching TRBD1. The CDR3 has 16 amino acids. V dropped 2 bases and J dropped 2; count of bases not matched to a gene: 8. In germline, CDR1 is SGHVS, CDR2 FQNEAQ. The CDR3 loop reads CASSLIVAGGQETQYF. The CDR3 nucleotides are TGTGCCAGCAGCTTAATAGTGGCAGGGGGTCAAGAGACCCAGTACTTC.

This chain connects TRBV4-1 to TRBJ2-7, with TRBD2 matching 9 bases. Germline V gives CDR1 MGHRA, CDR2 YSYEKL. The trim removed 1 base at V and 0 bases at J, leaving 7 bases unmatched. The CDR3 is made up of 17 amino acids. In DNA, the CDR3 is TGCGCCAGCAGCCAAGGGTTAGCGGGAGCGGGCTCCTACGAGCAGTACTTC. Translation gives CASSQGLAGAGSYEQYF.

This clonotype was seen more than once but under ten times. The chain has TRBV7-9 and TRBJ2-7; 7 nucleotides line up with TRBD2. The ends lost 0 bases at V and 3 bases at J; junction bases unmatched: 5. From germline, CDR1 is SEHNR and CDR2 FQNEAQ (reference sequence). The CDR3 contains 15 residues. The CDR3 loop is CASSLASGLDYEQYF. In DNA form, the CDR3 reads TGTGCCAGCAGCTTAGCTAGCGGGTTAGACTACGAGCAGTACTTC. Filled out from reference TRBV7-9 and TRBJ2-7, the complete variable domain reads DTGVSQNPRHKITKRGQNVTFRCDPISEHNRLYWYRQTLGQGPEFLTYFQNEAQLEKSRLLSDRFSAERPKGSFSTLEIQRTEQGDSAMYLCASSLASGLDYEQYFGPGTRLTVT.

This clonotype was recorded a few times. The rearrangement uses TRBV9 and TRBJ2-1; no firm D call. The CDR3 contains 14 residues. Trimming stripped 6 bases from V and 0 bases from J, with 10 bases between. Germline V CDR1 and CDR2: SGDLS, YYNGEE. This chain's CDR3 is CASTPVYSYNEQFF. In DNA form, the CDR3 reads TGTGCCAGCACCCCCGTCTACTCCTACAATGAGCAGTTCTTC.

This clonotype was picked up a small number of times. The chain recombines TRBV6-6 with TRBJ2-7, with 7 positions matching TRBD1. Germline V gives CDR1 MNHNY, CDR2 SVGAGI (reference sequence). The CDR3 has 18 amino acids. Trimming took 3 bases from V and 2 from J; bases not matched to a gene: 16. The CDR3 region has the DNA TGTGCCAGCAGTTATAGTTATTCGGACAGGAACCCCCCCTACGAGCAGTACTTC. The encoded protein is CASSYSYSDRNPPYEQYF.

The chain employs TRBV29-1 and TRBJ2-3; D remains ambiguous. CDR1 SQVTM and CDR2 ANQGSEA come from the germline V gene. The length of the CDR3 is 12 residues. Trimming left V 4 bases short and J 0 bases short, with 5 bases between. CDR3 coding DNA: TGCAGCGTTGCGGACAGCACAGATACGCAGTATTTT. This sequence encodes CSVADSTDTQYF.

V usage is TRBV27 and J usage is TRBJ2-2; 12 nucleotides agree with TRBD1. Germline V lookup: CDR1 MNHEY, CDR2 SMNVEV (reference sequence). The CDR3 has 17 residues. V lost 1 base and J lost 2; bases outside the gene matches: 2. CDR3 sequence: CASSLYGTGGNTGELFF. In DNA, the CDR3 is TGTGCCAGCAGTTTATACGGGACAGGGGGCAACACCGGGGAGCTGTTTTTT.

J is TRBJ1-2 and V is TRBV14, with TRBD1 matching over 9 bases. V lost 0 bases and J lost 7; bases outside the gene matches: 3. CDR1 and CDR2 from the germline V gene are SGHDN and FVKESK. This CDR3 is 14 amino acids long. CDR3 residues: CASSQEQGAFGYTF. CDR3 bases: TGTGCCAGCAGCCAAGAACAGGGGGCCTTTGGCTACACCTTC.

This clonotype has only a few counts. V usage is TRBV12-3 or TRBV12-4 and J usage is TRBJ1-2, with D uncertain. CDR3 length: 14 amino acids. The V and J ends lost 1 base and 3 bases respectively, with 9 bases between them. The CDR3 loop reads CASSLGTGYYGYTF. The CDR3 DNA sequence: TGTGCCAGCAGTTTAGGGACGGGATACTATGGCTACACCTTC.

This rearrangement joins TRBV4-3 to TRBJ2-5; D is uncertain. The last part of the DNA fits TRBJ2-7 better; the J call may be wrong. In germline, CDR1 is LGHNA, CDR2 YSLEER. CDR3 length equals 17 residues. In nucleotides, the CDR3 is TGCGCCAGCAGCCAAGATCGTGCGGAGACGGAGTCCTACGAGCAGTACTTC. Its translation is CASSQDRAETESYEQYF.

CDR3 region: CASSSPWRSETQYF. The CDR3 DNA sequence: TGTGCCAGCAGCTCACCGTGGAGGTCAGAGACCCAGTACTTC. This chain uses TRBV7-9 with TRBJ2-5, with D possibly matching TRBD2 (5 bases). Per germline, CDR1 SEHNR and CDR2 FQNEAQ (reference sequence). V lost 4 bases and J 4 bases, leaving 13 bases between the germline ends. The CDR3 is 14 amino acids.

This clonotype has more than one count but fewer than ten. The V gene is TRBV9, the J gene TRBJ2-1, with D perhaps matching TRBD1 (6 bases). With 3 bases removed from V and 4 bases from J, the gap between germline ends came to 17 bases. The length of the CDR3 is 16 residues. Germline assignment: CDR1 SGDLS and CDR2 YYNGEE. The CDR3 nucleotides read TGTGCCAGCAGCGGCCGGGACCCCCAGGGGTACAATGAGCAGTTCTTC. This gives the protein CASSGRDPQGYNEQFF.